These 3 T cell receptor beta chains share one sample of origin, sequenced in a study of human versus mouse CDR3 diversity and MHC coevolution. The repertoire was sequenced with immunoSEQ multiplex PCR; TCRdb's copy has only in-frame clones and lacks some. This table has about 73,000 clones, just under 95% appearing once. Input material: naive CD4+ T cells from blood. Subset denoted: CD45RO-negative CD62L-positive naive CD4 T cells. The receptors were sampled from a person aged 25-75 years in good health.

The CDR3 nucleotides read TGCGCCAGCAGCCCGGGACACCCCTACGAGCAGTACTTC. This translates into CASSPGHPYEQYF. This rearrangement joins TRBV5-1 to TRBJ2-7; D perhaps matches TRBD1 (6 bases). This CDR3 contains 13 residues. The germline V and J ends were trimmed by 4 bases and 2 bases, with 10 bases remaining between them. Germline assignment: CDR1 SGHRS and CDR2 YFSETQ.

This sequence joins TRBV6-4 and TRBJ2-1; 9 bases are shared with TRBD2. V shed 8 bases and J 1 base; nucleotides not matched to a gene: 9. Looked up from germline, CDR1 is MRHNA and CDR2 is SNTAGT. The CDR3 spans 16 residues. The CDR3 reads CASSGASGNSYNEQFF. The CDR3 bases are TGTGCCAGCTCGGGGGCTAGCGGGAATTCCTACAATGAGCAGTTCTTC.

CDR3 region: CASIRGITEAFF. The CDR3 coding sequence is TGTGCCAGCATCCGGGGGATCACTGAAGCTTTCTTT. This chain joins TRBV2 and TRBJ1-1; a weak D match, TRBD1 (5 bases). Trimming took off 7 bases at V and 4 bases at J, with 10 bases between the two ends. This CDR3 has 12 amino acids. CDR1 is SNHLY, CDR2 FYNNEI, per germline.